The 27 T cell receptor beta chains in this list originate from one sample, sequenced in a study of blood T cell repertoires in COVID-19. Clones were read by immunoSEQ multiplex PCR, and TCRdb kept only the in-frame ones, dropping some. The sample holds about 140,000 clones, more than 60% seen once. Input material: peripheral blood. These TCRs come from a woman aged 45 to 65 with active or convalescent COVID-19.

The CDR3 nucleotides read TGTGCCAGCAGCAGGTCGGGAGCCGGAGGCACGCAGTATTTT. Translation gives CASSRSGAGGTQYF. The chain links TRBV3-1 (or the pseudogene TRBV3-2) to TRBJ2-3, with a possible D match to TRBD2 (6 bases). Trimming removed 5 bases from V and 9 bases from J, with 18 bases in between. The germline V gene has CDR1 LGHDT and CDR2 YNNKEL (reference sequence). The CDR3 is 14 amino acids.

This rearrangement joins TRBV7-3 to TRBJ2-2; no clear D. Germline CDR1 reads SGHTA; CDR2 reads FQGTGA. V lost 6 bases and J lost 7, with 3 bases in between. This CDR3 has 10 amino acids. CDR3 protein: CASSLGELFF. CDR3 sequence (DNA): TGTGCCAGCAGTCTCGGGGAGCTGTTTTTT.

This chain links TRBV15 with TRBJ1-5, with D possibly matching TRBD1 (5 bases). The CDR3 is 19 residues long. V dropped 0 bases and J dropped 7 bases, with 25 bases sitting between them. CDR1 is LNHNV, CDR2 YYDKDF, per germline (reference sequence). The CDR3 sequence: CATSREYPQRGFEGQPQHF. The CDR3 DNA sequence: TGTGCCACCAGCAGAGAGTACCCACAGCGGGGGTTTGAGGGACAGCCCCAGCATTTT.

The V call is TRBV7-2, the J call TRBJ2-3, with 7 bases matching TRBD1. The CDR3 runs 16 residues. Germline assignment: CDR1 SGHTA and CDR2 FQGNSA. Unmatched junction bases numbered 6, after V lost 1 base and J lost 2 bases. The CDR3 loop reads CASSLEGRGSTDTQYF. The CDR3 DNA sequence: TGTGCCAGCAGCTTAGAGGGCAGGGGGTCCACAGATACGCAGTATTTT.

The chain joins TRBV5-1 to TRBJ2-3; the match to TRBD1 covers 7 bases. Germline CDR1 and CDR2: SGHRS and YFSETQ. This CDR3 has 13 amino acids. Trimming at V came to 1 base and at J to 12 bases, leaving 8 bases not matched to a gene. The CDR3 reads CASSLLQDRPQYF. The CDR3 nucleotides are TGCGCCAGCAGCTTGTTGCAGGACAGGCCCCAGTATTTT.

The chain employs TRBV7-2 and TRBJ1-1, with a possible D match to TRBD1 (6 bases). V shed 11 bases and J shed 0 bases, with 16 bases lying between them. The CDR3 extends over 14 amino acids. Germline-derived CDR1 and CDR2 are SGHTA and FQGNSA. The CDR3 loop reads CAGRRDTMNTEAFF. The CDR3 bases are TGTGCCGGACGAAGGGACACAATGAACACTGAAGCTTTCTTT.

This clone was recorded once. The genes are TRBV5-5 and TRBJ1-4; the match to TRBD1 covers 8 bases. Germline loops: CDR1 SGHKS, CDR2 YYEKEE (reference sequence). V gave up 4 bases and J gave up 7 bases; unmatched junction bases: 6. The length of the CDR3 is 14 residues. The CDR3 DNA reads TGTGCCAGCAGCCAAGGACAGGGCATTGAAAAACTGTTTTTT. As protein: CASSQGQGIEKLFF.

The chain uses TRBV4-3 and TRBJ2-7; D remains ambiguous. In germline, CDR1 is LGHNA, CDR2 YSLEER. The CDR3 totals 14 residues. Trimming cost V 0 bases and J 0 bases, with 6 bases left between them. CDR3 region: CASSQDQRSYEQYF. The CDR3 region has the DNA TGCGCCAGCAGCCAAGATCAGCGCTCCTACGAGCAGTACTTC.

The J gene is TRBJ2-6, the V gene TRBV19; 7 bases agree with TRBD1. CDR1 and CDR2 from the germline V gene are LNHDA and SQIVND (reference sequence). The ends lost 5 bases at V and 0 bases at J; junction bases unmatched: 10. The CDR3 has 18 residues. CDR3: CASSAQDRVASGANVLTF. DNA of the CDR3: TGTGCCAGTAGTGCCCAAGACAGGGTGGCCTCTGGGGCCAACGTCCTGACTTTC.

The CDR3 reads CASRTGAYTVEQFF. For the CDR3, the DNA is TGTGCCAGCAGGACAGGGGCCTATACAGTGGAGCAGTTCTTC. V is TRBV6-5 and J is TRBJ2-1; TRBD1 matches at 8 bases. Unmatched junction bases numbered 11, after V lost 6 bases and J lost 10 bases. Germline V gene lookup returns CDR1 MNHEY and CDR2 SVGAGI. This CDR3 is built from 14 residues.

This chain uses TRBV11-3 with TRBJ2-3, with D tentatively TRBD2 (5 bases). The V end was cut by 1 base, the J end by 2 bases, with 7 bases between. Germline V gene lookup returns CDR1 SGHNT and CDR2 YENEEA. The CDR3 runs to 14 residues. This CDR3 reads CASSLGGYTDTQYF. The CDR3 DNA sequence: TGTGCCAGCAGCTTAGGAGGGTACACAGATACGCAGTATTTT.

The chain joins TRBV25-1 to TRBJ1-6, with 8 bases fitting TRBD1. The V gene's germline CDR1 is MGHDK and CDR2 SYGVNS. V was clipped by 4 bases and J by 10 bases; unmatched bases: 9. This CDR3 spans 15 amino acids. The CDR3 region is CASSASGTGGSPLHF. The CDR3, as DNA: TGTGCCAGCAGTGCGTCCGGGACAGGCGGCTCACCCCTCCACTTT.

The chain has TRBV9 and TRBJ1-4, with D possibly being TRBD1 (5 bases). Germline V lookup: CDR1 SGDLS, CDR2 YYNGEE. The germline V and J ends were trimmed by 1 base and 1 base, with 8 bases remaining between them. The CDR3 has 15 residues. DNA of the CDR3: TGTGCCAGCAGCGTACGGGGGGGAACTAATGAAAAACTGTTTTTT. Amino acid sequence: CASSVRGGTNEKLFF. The full variable domain, in which reference TRBV9 and TRBJ1-4 provide the parts outside the CDR3, is DSGVTQTPKHLITATGQRVTLRCSPRSGDLSVYWYQQSLDQGLQFLIQYYNGEERAKGNILERFSAQQFPDLHSELNLSSLELGDSALYFCASSVRGGTNEKLFFGSGTQLSVL.

The J gene is TRBJ1-4, the V gene TRBV19; D ambiguous. Per germline, CDR1 LNHDA and CDR2 SQIVND (reference sequence). V was cut by 4 bases and J by 8 bases, with 14 bases left in between. This CDR3 is built from 14 residues. CDR3 sequence reads: CASSRASNQEKLFF. The CDR3 DNA reads TGTGCCAGTAGTAGGGCAAGCAATCAAGAAAAACTGTTTTTT.

The V gene is TRBV18, the J gene TRBJ1-3; 7 bases are shared with TRBD1. CDR3 size: 17 residues. Germline V gives CDR1 KGHSH, CDR2 LQKENI. The ends lost 2 bases at V and 0 bases at J; junction bases unmatched: 7. CDR3 in DNA: TGTGCCAGCTCACCAGAGACAGGGCGCAGCTCTGGAAACACCATATATTTT. Translated: CASSPETGRSSGNTIYF.

The gene calls are TRBV5-1 and TRBJ1-3, with a weak D call TRBD1 (6 bases). Looked up from germline, CDR1 is SGHRS and CDR2 is YFSETQ. V was trimmed by 4 bases and J by 4 bases, leaving 9 bases between them. This CDR3 spans 13 amino acids. The CDR3 reads CASSPGTGNTIYF. The CDR3 nucleotides read TGCGCCAGCAGCCCTGGGACAGGAAACACCATATATTTT. Variable domain in full (rest from reference TRBV5-1 and TRBJ1-3): KAGVTQTPRYLIKTRGQQVTLSCSPISGHRSVSWYQQTPGQGLQFLFEYFSETQRNKGNFPGRFSGRQFSNSRSEMNVSTLELGDSALYLCASSPGTGNTIYFGEGSWLTVV.

The chain joins TRBV28 to TRBJ1-4; a weak D match, TRBD1 (5 bases). This CDR3 spans 16 amino acids. Germline CDR1 is MDHEN and CDR2 is SYDVKM. The V end lost 2 bases, the J end lost 5 bases, and 15 bases lay between the germline ends. CDR3 loop: CASSLMGGDGNEKLFF. CDR3 nucleotide sequence: TGTGCCAGCAGTTTAATGGGGGGGGACGGGAATGAAAAACTGTTTTTT.

The chain employs TRBV30 and TRBJ1-4; no reliable D call. This CDR3 is 11 amino acids long. Per the germline V gene, CDR1 is GTSNPN and CDR2 is SVGIG (reference sequence). Trimming shortened V by 0 bases and J by 12 bases, and 8 bases separated the two germline ends. This CDR3 reads CAWSVTTQLFF. Here the CDR3 DNA reads TGTGCCTGGAGTGTTACGACACAACTGTTTTTT.

The J gene is TRBJ2-5, the V gene TRBV19; 7 bases align to TRBD1. Germline V lookup: CDR1 LNHDA, CDR2 SQIVND (reference sequence). The CDR3 contains 13 residues. Germline trimming cut 5 bases from V and 3 bases from J; bases unmatched to any gene: 3. CDR3 coding DNA: TGTGCCAGTAGTGCCGACAGGGAAGAGACCCAGTACTTC. Translating gives CASSADREETQYF.

The chain links TRBV30 to TRBJ1-1; D is possibly TRBD1 (6 bases). The length of the CDR3 is 14 residues. The V and J ends lost 4 bases and 5 bases respectively, with 17 bases between them. Per the germline V gene, CDR1 is GTSNPN and CDR2 is SVGIG (reference sequence). This chain's CDR3 is CAWTKIQGGTEAFF. As DNA, the CDR3 is TGTGCCTGGACCAAAATACAGGGTGGGACTGAAGCTTTCTTT.

The V call is TRBV19, the J call TRBJ1-5, with 10 bases aligning to TRBD1. The junction had 8 bases not matched to a gene; V was cut back by 4 bases and J by 5 bases. There are 16 residues in the CDR3. The V gene's germline CDR1 is LNHDA and CDR2 SQIVND (reference sequence). This CDR3 is CASSTWTGGTHQPQHF. The DNA of the CDR3 is TGTGCCAGTAGTACCTGGACAGGGGGGACCCATCAGCCCCAGCATTTT.

The J gene is TRBJ2-4, the V gene TRBV19; unclear D gene. Per germline, CDR1 LNHDA and CDR2 SQIVND (reference sequence). The CDR3 runs to 16 residues. The V gene lost 3 bases and the J gene lost 1 base, with 13 bases spanning the gap. In nucleotides, the CDR3 is TGTGCCAGTAGTATCGTGCCTGCGGCGGCCAAAAACATTCAGTACTTC. Translating gives CASSIVPAAAKNIQYF.

The rearrangement links TRBV18 to TRBJ2-5; 7 bases align to TRBD2. Germline V gene lookup returns CDR1 KGHSH and CDR2 LQKENI. The CDR3 loop spans 16 amino acids. J lost 2 bases, V lost 2 bases, and 8 bases had no gene match. The CDR3 region has the DNA TGTGCCAGCTCACCAGGCGGGGGAATGAGGCAAGAGACCCAGTACTTC. This sequence encodes CASSPGGGMRQETQYF.

This clone has only one observation. The genes are TRBV2 and TRBJ2-1; TRBD2 agrees at 15 bases. The CDR3 consists of 16 residues. V shed 7 bases, J shed 10 bases, and the junction held 11 bases outside the gene matches. Germline V gene data show CDR1 as SNHLY and CDR2 as FYNNEI. Here the CDR3 DNA reads TGTGCCAGCACTCTCACGCGGGGACTAGCGGGAGGCGAGCAGTTCTTC. This gives the protein CASTLTRGLAGGEQFF. Filled out from reference TRBV2 and TRBJ2-1, the complete variable domain reads EPEVTQTPSHQVTQMGQEVILRCVPISNHLYFYWYRQILGQKVEFLVSFYNNEISEKSEIFDDQFSVERPDGSNFTLKIRSTKLEDSAMYFCASTLTRGLAGGEQFFGPGTRLTVL.

J is TRBJ1-2 and V is TRBV6-5; TRBD1 matches at 9 bases. Germline V CDR1 and CDR2: MNHEY, SVGAGI. This CDR3 comprises 13 residues. V shed 7 bases and J 7 bases; nucleotides not matched to a gene: 7. CDR3 protein: CASKQGARLGYTF. In DNA, the CDR3 is TGTGCCAGCAAACAGGGGGCGCGTCTTGGCTACACCTTC.

A few counts support this clone. The chain links TRBV29-1 to TRBJ2-3; D is unclear. The germline V and J ends were trimmed by 1 base and 5 bases, with 7 bases remaining between them. CDR3 size: 12 residues. Germline V lookup: CDR1 SQVTM, CDR2 ANQGSEA. The CDR3 loop is CSVEAGGDTQYF. The CDR3 nucleotides are TGCAGCGTTGAAGCGGGTGGAGATACGCAGTATTTT.

This clone was found a few times. The chain has TRBV27 and TRBJ1-2; D may be TRBD1 (5 bases). V was cut by 4 bases and J by 2 bases, with 17 bases left in between. CDR1 and CDR2 (germline): MNHEY, SMNVEV (reference sequence). The CDR3 sequence is 16 residues long. CDR3 residues: CASSSGSTAANYGYTF. The CDR3 DNA is TGTGCCAGCAGTTCAGGGTCGACAGCCGCCAACTATGGCTACACCTTC.